The table lists the clone carrying this TCR beta chain with many counts. What it recognizes is unknown. This record belongs to a study of early T cells in non-severe SARS-CoV-2 infection. Across the study: Chains from this unsorted whole-blood bulk RNA could not be paired. The study, taken as a whole, reports: Reliance on VDJdb matching favored anti-spike CD8 responses; private and CD4 specificities were missed.

Molecules of cDNA were individually given unique molecular identifiers that were attached to them. TCRdb re-called the 5' RACE reads with MiXCR, one entry per CDR3 protein. The sample holds tens of thousands of distinct CDR3 sequences, roughly 4% seen once. Trimming cost V 7 bases and J 2 bases, with 15 bases left between them. This CDR3 is built from 15 residues. CDR1 and CDR2 (germline): MNHNS, SASEGT. The sequencing sample was made of whole blood. The chain recombines TRBV6-1 with TRBJ2-1; D call uncertain. The sequence was collected from an adult who was a healthcare worker with PCR-confirmed SARS-CoV-2 infection or an uninfected control (not recorded which). The CDR3: CASKSGRSPYNEQFF. The CDR3 DNA follows: TGTGCCAGCAAATCCGGGCGGAGTCCCTACAATGAGCAGTTCTTC.